The 23 T cell receptor beta chains below all came from one sample that was sequenced in a study of T cell repertoires in cytomegalovirus infection. TCRdb processed the reads anew with MiXCR; each CDR3 protein has one entry. The sample records approximately 910,000 distinct CDR3 sequences, approximately 31% being singletons. Their specific antigens are unknown. The sequencing here drew on cultured CD8+ T cells from PBMCs, taken from culture after CMV antigen stimulation. The receptors here all came from a human donor in good health (CMV status not recorded). Some clones in this sample may be carry-over from other donors' samples.

This clonotype was counted a few times. The chain carries TRBV6-1 and TRBJ1-1; no firm D call. CDR3 size: 11 residues. From germline, CDR1 is MNHNS and CDR2 SASEGT. Trimming removed 7 bases at V and 7 bases at J, with 10 bases between. CDR3 coding DNA: TGTGCCAGCAATGAGGGCGGTGAAGCTTTCTTT. Translation gives CASNEGGEAFF.

The chain is built from TRBV2 and TRBJ2-6; the match to TRBD1 covers 9 bases. Germline values: CDR1 SNHLY, CDR2 FYNNEI. Trimming removed 5 bases from V and 0 bases from J; junction bases left unmatched: 8. CDR3 length: 18 amino acids. This CDR3 is CASSTGTGLSSGANVLTF. The CDR3 DNA reads TGTGCCAGCAGTACCGGGACAGGGCTTTCCTCTGGGGCCAACGTCCTGACTTTC.

The chain uses TRBV25-1 and TRBJ2-1, with TRBD1 as a possible D gene (5 bases). There are 16 residues in the CDR3. In germline, CDR1 is MGHDK, CDR2 SYGVNS. Trimming shortened V by 4 bases and J by 4 bases, and 17 bases separated the two germline ends. The CDR3 sequence is CASSGNRKKIYNEQFF. The CDR3 DNA reads TGTGCCAGCAGTGGGAACAGGAAGAAGATATACAATGAGCAGTTCTTC.

This clonotype was seen more than once but under ten times. The chain employs TRBV27 and TRBJ2-1; 15 nucleotides match TRBD2. The CDR3 length is 14 residues. V lost 3 bases and J lost 10; bases outside the gene matches: 1. Germline CDR1 reads MNHEY; CDR2 reads SMNVEV (reference sequence). The CDR3 protein is CASSFGTSGGEQFF. CDR3 nucleotides: TGTGCCAGCAGTTTCGGGACTAGCGGGGGGGAGCAGTTCTTC.

This clonotype showed up many times. The chain recombines TRBV7-9 with TRBJ2-1, with D perhaps TRBD1 or TRBD2 (5 bases each). Germline CDR1 SEHNR, CDR2 FQNEAQ (reference sequence). V lost 3 bases and J 1 base, leaving 16 bases between the germline ends. This CDR3 comprises 17 residues. DNA of the CDR3: TGTGCCAGCAGCTTTTTGGTCGGGACGGGGTCCTACAATGAGCAGTTCTTC. As protein: CASSFLVGTGSYNEQFF.

This sequence joins TRBV7-9 and TRBJ2-6; 9 nucleotides agree with TRBD1. V gave up 5 bases and J gave up 2 bases; unmatched junction bases: 4. CDR3 length: 16 residues. Germline V lookup: CDR1 SEHNR, CDR2 FQNEAQ (reference sequence). Written as DNA, the CDR3 is TGTGCCAGCAGCCGGACAGGGGAGACTGGGGCCAACGTCCTGACTTTC. Translating it yields CASSRTGETGANVLTF.

The V call is TRBV2, the J call TRBJ1-2; TRBD1 aligns across 7 bases. With 7 bases clipped from V and 3 bases from J, the junction kept 2 bases outside the gene matches. Germline V gene data show CDR1 as SNHLY and CDR2 as FYNNEI. The CDR3 spans 12 residues. The CDR3 nucleotides read TGTGCCAGCAAGGGACAGTACTATGGCTACACCTTC. This codes for CASKGQYYGYTF.

The genes are TRBV6-5 and TRBJ2-1; unclear D gene. CDR1 is MNHEY, CDR2 SVGAGI, per germline. The CDR3 has 16 residues. Trimming removed 0 bases from V and 3 bases from J, with 12 bases in between. The CDR3 DNA is TGTGCCAGCAGTTACTCCCTAACCAGGCACTACAATGAGCAGTTCTTC. Its protein product is CASSYSLTRHYNEQFF.

This clonotype came up many times. The chain employs TRBV7-9 and TRBJ1-1; D remains unclear. Germline V CDR1 and CDR2: SEHNR, FQNEAQ (reference sequence). Deletions cut 3 bases from V and 3 bases from J, with 11 bases between. The CDR3 sequence is 14 residues long. The CDR3 here is CASSFSLGYTEAFF. CDR3 coding DNA: TGTGCCAGCAGCTTTAGCCTGGGGTACACTGAAGCTTTCTTT.

The chain couples TRBV4-3 to TRBJ2-3, with D perhaps matching TRBD1 or TRBD2 (5 bases each). Germline V gene data show CDR1 as LGHNA and CDR2 as YSLEER. The germline V and J ends were trimmed by 3 bases and 5 bases, with 12 bases remaining between them. This CDR3 is built from 14 residues. The CDR3 sequence is CASSQGPRVDTQYF. The CDR3, as DNA: TGCGCCAGCAGCCAGGGACCGAGGGTAGATACGCAGTATTTT.

This chain connects TRBV27 to TRBJ1-5, with D maybe TRBD1 (6 bases). The CDR3 has 14 residues. The germline CDR1 and CDR2 sequences are MNHEY and SMNVEV (reference sequence). Between the trimmed V and J ends, which lost 6 bases and 7 bases, there was a span of 16 bases. The CDR3 DNA reads as TGTGCCAGCAGCCAACAGGGTCGGGCGCAGCCCCAGCATTTT. Translated: CASSQQGRAQPQHF.

Here the CDR3 DNA reads TGTGCCAGCAGTGCACAGCGGGGGCTTTCCTACAATGAGCAGTTCTTC. Residues: CASSAQRGLSYNEQFF. The genes are TRBV2 and TRBJ2-1; 8 bases agree with TRBD2. The CDR3 runs 16 residues. Germline V gene data show CDR1 as SNHLY and CDR2 as FYNNEI. The J segment lost 1 base and the V segment lost 4 bases, leaving 6 bases of the junction unmatched. The full variable domain, completed using reference TRBV2 and TRBJ2-1, is EPEVTQTPSHQVTQMGQEVILRCVPISNHLYFYWYRQILGQKVEFLVSFYNNEISEKSEIFDDQFSVERPDGSNFTLKIRSTKLEDSAMYFCASSAQRGLSYNEQFFGPGTRLTVL.

Regarding this clonotype: A read error may be the cause here, since a much bigger clone is one base away. The chain uses TRBV7-6 and TRBJ2-5; 10 bases fit TRBD2. The CDR3 has 19 amino acids. The V gene's germline CDR1 is SGHVS and CDR2 FNYEAQ. J was trimmed by 0 bases and V by 1 base; bases with no gene match: 11. This CDR3 reads CASSLVPLAGDKYQETQYF. In DNA form, the CDR3 reads TGTGCCAGCAGCTTAGTCCCGCTAGCGGGGGACAAGTACCAAGAGACCCAGTACTTC.

The V gene is TRBV7-9, the J gene TRBJ1-6, with D perhaps matching TRBD1 (6 bases). Germline assignment: CDR1 SEHNR and CDR2 FQNEAQ (reference sequence). This CDR3 is 14 amino acids long. Trimming pared 5 bases from V and 10 bases from J, leaving 15 bases between. The CDR3 sequence is CASSRGALGSPLHF. The CDR3 bases are TGTGCCAGCAGCAGGGGGGCGCTTGGCTCACCCCTCCACTTT.

The J gene is TRBJ2-7, the V gene TRBV27; 13 bases fit TRBD2. The trim removed 5 bases at V and 5 bases at J, leaving 9 bases unmatched. The CDR3 spans 16 residues. Germline V CDR1 and CDR2: MNHEY, SMNVEV (reference sequence). CDR3 residues: CASSRTSGGFRDEQYV. The CDR3 DNA reads TGTGCCAGCAGTCGGACTAGCGGGGGCTTTCGGGACGAGCAGTACGTC.

This chain links TRBV20-1 with TRBJ2-7; D is perhaps TRBD1 (6 bases). Germline lookup yields CDR1 DFQATT and CDR2 SNEGSKA (reference sequence). The CDR3 runs 15 residues. CDR3 coding DNA: TGCAGCGCCTCTAGGGTTTTAGGGGGTTACTACGAGCAGTACTTC. It encodes CSASRVLGGYYEQYF.

This chain links TRBV27 with TRBJ1-5, with 7 bases fitting TRBD1. This CDR3 is 15 amino acids long. Germline lookup yields CDR1 MNHEY and CDR2 SMNVEV (reference sequence). J gave up 1 base and V 6 bases, and 6 bases lay outside the gene matches. The CDR3 sequence: CASSINRGSNQPQHF. The CDR3 DNA follows: TGTGCCAGCAGCATAAACAGGGGAAGCAATCAGCCCCAGCATTTT.

V gene TRBV5-5 combines with J gene TRBJ1-1, with 7 bases matching TRBD1. Germline V gene lookup returns CDR1 SGHKS and CDR2 YYEKEE (reference sequence). Unmatched junction bases numbered 10, after V lost 3 bases and J lost 2 bases. CDR3 size: 16 residues. CDR3 amino acids: CASSSDDRVENTEAFF. The CDR3 DNA reads TGTGCCAGCAGCTCCGACGACAGGGTGGAAAACACTGAAGCTTTCTTT.

V gene TRBV7-6 combines with J gene TRBJ2-3; 12 nucleotides match TRBD1. The CDR3 runs to 16 residues. Germline loops: CDR1 SGHVS, CDR2 FNYEAQ. After removal of 4 bases from V and 5 bases from J, the junction contained 7 bases not matched to a gene. CDR3 sequence reads: CASSSTGTGGLDTQYF. CDR3 bases: TGTGCCAGCAGCTCCACCGGGACAGGGGGCTTAGATACGCAGTATTTT.

The sample holds many counts of this clonotype. The chain combines TRBV28 with TRBJ2-5; tentatively, D is TRBD2 (5 bases). CDR1 and CDR2 from the germline V gene are MDHEN and SYDVKM. The CDR3 consists of 14 residues. V lost 6 bases and J lost 4, with 15 bases in between. The CDR3 DNA reads TGTGCCAGCAGCCGAGGGCGCGGCAGAGAGACCCAGTACTTC. Its protein is CASSRGRGRETQYF.

This clonotype has ten or more counts. This sequence joins TRBV7-6 and TRBJ1-6; 7 nucleotides align to TRBD1. Trimming cost V 5 bases and J 7 bases; bases outside gene matches: 14. In germline, CDR1 is SGHVS, CDR2 FNYEAQ. The CDR3 covers 17 residues. The CDR3 DNA sequence: TGTGCCAGCAGCACATACTACAGGGACAGCCCCAATTCACCCCTCCACTTT. This codes for CASSTYYRDSPNSPLHF.

This clonotype was recorded a few times. This chain connects TRBV28 to TRBJ2-7; 8 bases are shared with TRBD2. The germline gives CDR1 MDHEN, CDR2 SYDVKM. With 2 bases clipped from V and 7 bases from J, the junction kept 4 bases outside the gene matches. The CDR3 is 13 amino acids. CDR3 sequence reads: CASSLRGGKEQYV. CDR3 DNA sequence: TGTGCCAGCAGTTTACGGGGGGGAAAGGAGCAGTACGTC.

The chain's CDR3 is CASSFQRDSNQPQHF. The CDR3 nucleotides read TGTGCCAGCAGCTTCCAACGGGACAGCAATCAGCCCCAGCATTTT. The rearrangement joins TRBV5-6 to TRBJ1-5; D might be TRBD1 (5 bases). Germline V gene lookup returns CDR1 SGHDT and CDR2 YYEEEE. Trimming removed 2 bases at V and 1 base at J, with 10 bases between. The CDR3 loop spans 15 amino acids.